The sequence of this T cell receptor beta chain was determined in a study of response to subunit inactivated influenza vaccine. This clonotype was seen more than once but under ten times. Its matching antigen is unknown. Per the germline V gene, CDR1 is WSHSY and CDR2 is SAAADI. V was pared by 8 bases and J by 2 bases, with 10 bases between. The CDR3 loop spans 14 amino acids. Broader study findings: Researchers suggested that each seasonal influenza vaccination recruits few new T cells.

TCRdb redid the calling of the RT-PCR reads with MiXCR, one entry per CDR3 protein. The sample carries hundreds of thousands of distinct CDR3 sequences, 11% to 15% recorded once. The source was PBMCs from blood, collected roughly 2 weeks before vaccination. The receptor was isolated from a man between 45 and 60 years old who received an inactivated influenza vaccine. This chain links TRBV10-2 with TRBJ1-6; no firm D call. CDR3 sequence: CASDSLTYNSPLHF. The CDR3 coding sequence is TGCGCCAGCGACTCTCTAACCTATAATTCACCCCTCCACTTT.